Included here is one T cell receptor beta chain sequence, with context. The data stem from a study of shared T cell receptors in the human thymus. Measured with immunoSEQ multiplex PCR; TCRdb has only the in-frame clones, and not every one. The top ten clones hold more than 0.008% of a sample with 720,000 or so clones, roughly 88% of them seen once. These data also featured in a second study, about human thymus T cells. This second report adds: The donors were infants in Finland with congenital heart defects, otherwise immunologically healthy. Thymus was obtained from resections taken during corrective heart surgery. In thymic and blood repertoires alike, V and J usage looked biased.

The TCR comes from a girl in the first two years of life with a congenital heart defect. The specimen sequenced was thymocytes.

The CDR3 loop reads CASSLTILRDREDSGNTIYF. CDR3 sequence (DNA): TGCGCCAGCAGCCTCACTATTCTCCGGGACAGGGAGGACTCTGGAAACACCATATATTTT. The rearrangement links TRBV4-3 to TRBJ1-3, with 9 positions matching TRBD1. The germline V gene encodes CDR1 LGHNA and CDR2 YSLEER. This CDR3 region has 20 residues. With V trimmed by 4 bases and J by 0 bases, 16 bases remained unmatched.